The text below deals with one T cell receptor (beta chain). Its target is not known. This sample is drawn from a study of vaccination and CD4 T cells after COVID-19. The treatment: approximately nine-day PBMC culture with coronavirus spike peptide pools or control peptides (ViraFEST assay). Trimming shortened V by 1 base and J by 6 bases, and 12 bases separated the two germline ends. Germline CDR1 SGHTA, CDR2 FQGNSA. The CDR3 extends over 14 amino acids. Sequencing of the DNA from cultured CD4+ T cells was carried out with the Oncomine TCR Beta short-read assay. TCRdb independently ran MiXCR on the PCR reads; one entry per CDR3 protein. This sample has 14,000 to 15,000 distinct CDR3 sequences, with around 46% found just once.

V usage is TRBV7-2 and J usage is TRBJ1-2; no definite D call. The TCR was taken from a human donor who had recovered from COVID-19. Specimen: CD4+ T cells from blood, cultured in vitro. CDR3 loop: CASSLEGTGNGYTF. DNA for the CDR3: TGTGCCAGCAGCTTAGAAGGTACGGGGAATGGCTACACCTTC.